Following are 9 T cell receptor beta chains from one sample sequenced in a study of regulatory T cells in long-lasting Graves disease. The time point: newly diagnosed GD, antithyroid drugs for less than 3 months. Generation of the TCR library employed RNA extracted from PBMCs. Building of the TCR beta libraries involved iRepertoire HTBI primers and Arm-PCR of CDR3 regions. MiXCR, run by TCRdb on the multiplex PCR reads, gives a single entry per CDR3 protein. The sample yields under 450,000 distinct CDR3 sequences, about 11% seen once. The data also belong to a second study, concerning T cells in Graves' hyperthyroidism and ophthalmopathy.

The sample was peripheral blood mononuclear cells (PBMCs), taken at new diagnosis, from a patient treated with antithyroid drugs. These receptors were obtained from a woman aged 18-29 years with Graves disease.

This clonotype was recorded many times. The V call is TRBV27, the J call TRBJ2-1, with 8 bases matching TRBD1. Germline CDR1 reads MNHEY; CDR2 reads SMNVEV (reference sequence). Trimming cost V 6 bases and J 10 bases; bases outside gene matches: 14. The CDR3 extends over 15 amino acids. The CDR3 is CASSPTGGFSWEQFF. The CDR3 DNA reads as TGTGCCAGCAGCCCCACAGGGGGTTTCTCTTGGGAGCAGTTCTTC.

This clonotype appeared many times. For the CDR3, the DNA is TGTGCCAGCAGCCTTAATAGGGGGAGACGCTCCTACAATGAGCAGTTCTTC. It encodes CASSLNRGRRSYNEQFF. This chain joins TRBV7-2 and TRBJ2-1, with TRBD1 as a possible D gene (6 bases). Between the trimmed V and J ends, which lost 5 bases and 0 bases, there was a span of 17 bases. The germline CDR1 and CDR2 sequences are SGHTA and FQGNSA. The CDR3 totals 17 residues.

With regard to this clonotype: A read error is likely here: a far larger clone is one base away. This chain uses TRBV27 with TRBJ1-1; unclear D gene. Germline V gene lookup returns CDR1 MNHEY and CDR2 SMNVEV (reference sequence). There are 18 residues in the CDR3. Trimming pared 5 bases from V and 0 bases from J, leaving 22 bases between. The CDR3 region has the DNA TGTGCCAGCAGTCGTTACAAGGTTTCGAAAACCATGAACACTGAAGCTTTCTTT. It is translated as CASSRYKVSKTMNTEAFF.

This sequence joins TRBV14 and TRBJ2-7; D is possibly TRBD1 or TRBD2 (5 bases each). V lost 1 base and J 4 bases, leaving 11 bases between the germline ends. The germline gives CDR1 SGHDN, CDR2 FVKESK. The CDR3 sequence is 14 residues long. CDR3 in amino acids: CASSQGWGSYEQYF. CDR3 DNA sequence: TGTGCCAGCAGCCAAGGGTGGGGGTCTTACGAGCAGTACTTC.

DNA of the CDR3: TGCAGTGCCGAAACGGGGGGGGGATCTGAAGCTTTCTTT. Protein product: CSAETGGGSEAFF. V usage is TRBV20-1 and J usage is TRBJ1-1, with D perhaps TRBD1 (5 bases). The CDR3 has 13 residues. Germline CDR1 DFQATT, CDR2 SNEGSKA (reference sequence). Trimming pared 6 bases from V and 6 bases from J, leaving 17 bases between.

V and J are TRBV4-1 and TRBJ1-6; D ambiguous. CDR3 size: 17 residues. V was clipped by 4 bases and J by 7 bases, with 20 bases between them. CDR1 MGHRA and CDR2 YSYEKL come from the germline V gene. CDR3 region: CASSPGSGLRRNSPLHF. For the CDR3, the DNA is TGCGCCAGCAGCCCTGGATCGGGTCTCCGTCGGAATTCACCCCTCCACTTT.

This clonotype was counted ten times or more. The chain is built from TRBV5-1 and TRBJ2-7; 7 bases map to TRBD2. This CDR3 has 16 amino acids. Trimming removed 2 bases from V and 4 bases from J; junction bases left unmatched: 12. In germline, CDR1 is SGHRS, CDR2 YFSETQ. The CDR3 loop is CASSLFLRGLSYEQYF. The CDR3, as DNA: TGCGCCAGCAGCTTATTTCTTAGGGGACTATCTTACGAGCAGTACTTC.

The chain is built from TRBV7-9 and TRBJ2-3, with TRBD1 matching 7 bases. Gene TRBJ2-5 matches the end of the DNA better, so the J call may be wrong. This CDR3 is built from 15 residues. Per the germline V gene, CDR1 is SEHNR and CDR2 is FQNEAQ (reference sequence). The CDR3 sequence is CASSLAWTGLETQYF. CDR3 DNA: TGTGCCAGCAGCTTAGCGTGGACAGGCCTGGAGACCCAGTACTTC.

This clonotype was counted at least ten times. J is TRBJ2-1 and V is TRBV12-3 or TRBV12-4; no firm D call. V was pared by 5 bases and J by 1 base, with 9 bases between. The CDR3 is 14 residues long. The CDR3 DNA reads TGTGCCAGCAGTGGTGCCTTATCCTACAATGAGCAGTTCTTC. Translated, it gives CASSGALSYNEQFF.